What follows are 5 T cell receptor beta chains derived from one specimen sequenced in a study of beta chain features in type 1 diabetes. The isolated RNA, all of it, was reverse transcribed, so expressed TCRB transcripts were what got sequenced. Profiling relied on immunoSEQ multiplex PCR, and the TCRdb table lists in-frame clones only, not all of them. This table holds hundreds of thousands of clones, about 14% found once. Study-level findings and limits: Type 1 diabetes patients showed a moderate but significant shortening of TCRB CDR3s in all four CD4+ subsets.

These receptors' antigens are unknown. The sequenced sample was naive CD4+ T cells from blood. Every receptor here comes from a man between 18 and 29 years old with type 1 diabetes.

The V gene is TRBV21-1, the J gene TRBJ2-3; the table assigns TRBD1, which was not confirmed against the DNA. TRBV21-1 is shown as a pseudogene. The CDR3 runs to 16 residues. CDR3 residues: CASRRRGQRGTDTQYF. DNA of the CDR3: TGTGCCAGCCGTCGGCGGGGACAGAGAGGCACAGATACGCAGTATTTT.

The CDR3 sequence is CASSLLSGSTGELFF. CDR3 DNA: TGCGCCAGCAGCTTATTAAGCGGGAGCACCGGGGAGCTGTTTTTT. This sequence joins TRBV5-1 and TRBJ2-2; 8 bases fit TRBD2. V gave up 2 bases and J gave up 4 bases; unmatched junction bases: 4. CDR3 length: 15 amino acids. Germline loops: CDR1 SGHRS, CDR2 YFSETQ.

With respect to this clone: Other DNA sequences in the same sample also yield this CDR3. The rearrangement joins TRBV11-2 to TRBJ2-3; D not certain. Between the trimmed V and J ends, which lost 5 bases and 0 bases, there was a span of 6 bases. CDR1 and CDR2 from the germline V gene are SGHAT and FQNNGV. The CDR3 is made up of 13 amino acids. CDR3 protein: CASSLPSTDTQYF. CDR3 in DNA: TGTGCCAGCAGCCTCCCCAGCACAGATACGCAGTATTTT.

The chain carries TRBV5-8 and TRBJ1-5; 9 bases align to TRBD1. CDR3 length equals 16 residues. Germline lookup yields CDR1 SGHTS and CDR2 YDEGEE. V shed 5 bases and J 1 base; nucleotides not matched to a gene: 7. CDR3 sequence reads: CASRLNRGLSNQPQHF. Here the CDR3 DNA reads TGTGCCAGCAGGCTAAACAGGGGGCTGAGCAATCAGCCCCAGCATTTT.

This rearrangement joins TRBV10-2 to TRBJ2-7, with D perhaps assigned TRBD1 or TRBD2 (6 bases each). From germline, CDR1 is WSHSY and CDR2 SAAADI. This CDR3 comprises 15 residues. V lost 6 bases to trimming and J lost 3 bases, with 18 bases between them. In nucleotides, the CDR3 is TGCGCCAGCAGCTCGGGGGCCCCTGGGGACTACGAGCAGTACTTC. Protein sequence: CASSSGAPGDYEQYF.